This T cell receptor beta chain was sequenced in a study of tumor-infiltrating lymphocytes in primary liver carcinoma. Germline DNA was also extracted, and blood RNA was taken from unsorted whole blood. The template, 500 ng total RNA, yielded TCR beta cDNA made with a constant-region primer. Three nested multiplex PCR rounds, a slightly modified ARM-PCR, produced the libraries for TCR beta. The first two PCR rounds, around 10 cycles each, used TRBV1-TRBV30 forward primers and a C-beta reverse primer. TCRdb ran MiXCR on the multiplex PCR reads and lists one entry per CDR3 protein. The sample has about 320,000 distinct CDR3 sequences; around three fifths are singletons. Looked up from germline, CDR1 is SGHNT and CDR2 is YYREEE (reference sequence). Trimming took off 2 bases at V and 3 bases at J, with 9 bases between the two ends. CDR3 length equals 14 residues.

This receptor was identified in a man between 35 and 55 years old with primary liver carcinoma and hepatitis B virus infection. V gene TRBV5-4 combines with J gene TRBJ2-1; D is ambiguous. The source material was peripheral blood. CDR3 DNA: TGTGCCAGCAGCTTTCGGGCGAACTACAATGAGCAGTTCTTC. This gives the protein CASSFRANYNEQFF.